This TCR beta chain was captured in a study of T cells in Graves' hyperthyroidism and ophthalmopathy. There were TCR beta CDR3 regions amplified from RNA transcripts. Carried out on the TCR CDR3, a first-round RT-PCR used the HTBI primer set. One entry per CDR3 protein results from TCRdb running MiXCR on the multiplex PCR reads. The data hold about 290,000 distinct CDR3 sequences, with about a sixth observed a single time. Looked up from germline, CDR1 is SGHVS and CDR2 is FQNEAQ. The V gene end was trimmed by 6 bases and the J gene end by 6 bases; junction bases not matched to a gene: 5. The length of the CDR3 is 15 residues. The sample holds many counts of this clonotype.

The receptor comes from a woman aged 55-69 years with Graves' ophthalmopathy. Sequences were obtained from blood. The V gene is TRBV7-8, the J gene TRBJ2-1; the match to TRBD2 covers 13 bases. The CDR3 nucleotides are TGTGCCAGCAGGCGGACTAGCGGGGGTGGCAATGAGCAGTTCTTC. Amino acids: CASRRTSGGGNEQFF.